This T cell receptor beta chain stems from a study of blood T cell repertoires in COVID-19. At the level of the study: Spain, Italy and the United States supplied samples that represented acute and convalescent COVID-19. PBMCs, B-cell-depleted T cells, or T cells provided the cDNA or gDNA that made up the material.

In the source study's methods: It was from reference gene primer amplification that nucleated cell counts were estimated. Sequenced by immunoSEQ multiplex PCR; TCRdb stores in-frame clones only, minus some. V and J calls and clone size are given by that table; D and trimming were obtained from the DNA. The repertoire holds 200,000 or so clones, with 70% to 85% as singletons. This TCR derives from a human donor with acute or convalescent COVID-19. The donor label of this sample is uncertain. The sequencing sample was made of peripheral blood.

The CDR3 region has the DNA TGTGCCAGCAGCCAAGGATCAGGGGTTGGAACCGGGGAGCTGTTTTTT. This encodes CASSQGSGVGTGELFF. The rearrangement joins TRBV3-1 (or the pseudogene TRBV3-2) to TRBJ2-2; D is perhaps TRBD1 (6 bases). The CDR3 extends over 16 amino acids. V was trimmed by 1 base and J by 5 bases, leaving 14 bases between them. Germline CDR1 is LGHDT and CDR2 is YNNKEL (reference sequence).